This T cell receptor (beta chain) derives from a study of blood T cell repertoires in COVID-19. Original analysis: Quantification of nucleated cells was approximated via reference gene primer amplification. Sequencing used immunoSEQ multiplex PCR; TCRdb keeps in-frame clones, though not all of them. That table is the source of V, J and clone size, and D and trimming were worked out from the DNA. The table has approximately 100,000 clones, roughly 87% seen once. Deletions cut 5 bases from V and 0 bases from J, with 11 bases between. CDR3 size: 14 residues. Germline V lookup: CDR1 SQVTM, CDR2 ANQGSEA. Sequencing was done on a sample of peripheral blood. This sequence originates from a human donor in a cohort sampled during active COVID-19. The chain has TRBV29-1 and TRBJ1-5; possible D gene TRBD1, 5 bases. CDR3 nucleotides: TGCAGCGTTTCAGGGCTCTATAGCAATCAGCCCCAGCATTTT. This codes for CSVSGLYSNQPQHF.